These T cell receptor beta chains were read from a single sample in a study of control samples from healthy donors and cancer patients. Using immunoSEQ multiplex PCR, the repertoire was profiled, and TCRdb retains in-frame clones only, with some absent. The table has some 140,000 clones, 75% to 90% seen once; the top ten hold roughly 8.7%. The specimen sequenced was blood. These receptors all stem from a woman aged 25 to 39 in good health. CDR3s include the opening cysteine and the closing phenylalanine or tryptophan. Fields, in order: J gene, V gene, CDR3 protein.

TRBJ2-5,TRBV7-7,CASSQTSGAQETQYF
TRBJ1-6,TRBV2,CASSKDTSYNSPLHF
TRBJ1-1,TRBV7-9,CASSSGGQGAQGAFF
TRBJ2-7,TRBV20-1,CSANQGGEQYF
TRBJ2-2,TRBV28,CASSLALRSRDRRTRTGELFF
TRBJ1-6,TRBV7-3,CASSLMGQGNSPLHF
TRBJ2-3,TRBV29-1,CSVEFGQKADF
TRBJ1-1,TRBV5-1,CASSLDSNTEAFF
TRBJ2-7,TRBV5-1,CASSLVVGGYEQYF
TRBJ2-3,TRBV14,CASSQDGRIAASTDTQYF
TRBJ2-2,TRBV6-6,CASSYSGVRTGELFF
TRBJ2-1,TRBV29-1,CSVPSLQGRGSYNEQFF
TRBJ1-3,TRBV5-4,CASSPRGGASGNTIYF
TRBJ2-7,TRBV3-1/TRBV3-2,CASSRGQGTYEQYF
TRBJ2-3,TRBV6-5,CASRLDSTDTQYF
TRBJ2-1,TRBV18,CASSLQPRDYNEQFF
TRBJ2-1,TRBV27,CASSLSGSTSPNEQFF
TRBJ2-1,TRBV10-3,CAISESIDYNEQFF
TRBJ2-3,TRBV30,CVTGTGADTQYF
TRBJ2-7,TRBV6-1,CASSERLANYEQYF
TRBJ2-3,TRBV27,CASSLRLSDTQYF
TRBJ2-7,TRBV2,CASSPREAGVGEQYF
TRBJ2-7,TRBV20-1,CSAWDLTEQYF
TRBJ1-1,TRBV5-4,CASSLLDLINTEAFF
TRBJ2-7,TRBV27,CASSLIDRGPVEQYF
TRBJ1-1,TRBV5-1,CASSFSNTEAFF
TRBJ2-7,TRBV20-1,CSGGEQYF
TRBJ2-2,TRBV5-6,CASSPGPGELFF
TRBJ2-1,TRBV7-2,CASSLAGGSLVEQFF
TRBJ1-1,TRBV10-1,CASTRDRSSTEAFF
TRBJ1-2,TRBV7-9,CASSPTGDYGYTF
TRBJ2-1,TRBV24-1,CATSDFKSSGRANEQFF
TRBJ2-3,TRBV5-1,CATHPGVTSTDTQYF
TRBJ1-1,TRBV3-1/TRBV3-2,CASSQVAGVGTEAFF
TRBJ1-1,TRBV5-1,CASSPLPGGNTEAFF
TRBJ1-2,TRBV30,CAWSGGHGNYGYTF
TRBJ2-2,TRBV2,CASRGLTLGPGTGELFF
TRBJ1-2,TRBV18,CASSPGHNYGYTF
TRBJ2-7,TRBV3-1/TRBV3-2,CASSQAGLAGGKGYEQYF
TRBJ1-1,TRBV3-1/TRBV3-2,CASSHGRGNTEAFF
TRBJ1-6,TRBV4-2,CASSQGTGYNSPLHF
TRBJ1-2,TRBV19,CASSITGVDGYTF
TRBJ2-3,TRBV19,CASSIDLRTSAYTQYF
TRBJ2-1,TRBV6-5,CASSGSGGYNEQFF
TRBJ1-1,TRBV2,CASMRERNTEAFF
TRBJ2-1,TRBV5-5,CASSPRAGVEGEQFF
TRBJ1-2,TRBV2,CASSEARQGEGYTF
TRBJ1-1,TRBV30,CAWSGINTEAFF
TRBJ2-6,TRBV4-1,CASSQDDPLSSGANVLTF
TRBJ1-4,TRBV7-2,CASSSGTRNEKLFF
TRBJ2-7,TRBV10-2,CASSEPRLAVYEQYF
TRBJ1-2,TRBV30,CAWSPGYGYTF
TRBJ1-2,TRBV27,CASSPRGTNYGYTF
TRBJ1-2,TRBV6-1,CASSEALSVMSSKNNYGYTF
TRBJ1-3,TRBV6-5,CASTRRAGNTIYF
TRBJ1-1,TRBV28,CASSFPWATEAFF
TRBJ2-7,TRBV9,CASSVGLAEGYEQYF
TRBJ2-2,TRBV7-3,CASSSMDTGELFF
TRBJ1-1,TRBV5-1,CASSSSTGSTEAFF